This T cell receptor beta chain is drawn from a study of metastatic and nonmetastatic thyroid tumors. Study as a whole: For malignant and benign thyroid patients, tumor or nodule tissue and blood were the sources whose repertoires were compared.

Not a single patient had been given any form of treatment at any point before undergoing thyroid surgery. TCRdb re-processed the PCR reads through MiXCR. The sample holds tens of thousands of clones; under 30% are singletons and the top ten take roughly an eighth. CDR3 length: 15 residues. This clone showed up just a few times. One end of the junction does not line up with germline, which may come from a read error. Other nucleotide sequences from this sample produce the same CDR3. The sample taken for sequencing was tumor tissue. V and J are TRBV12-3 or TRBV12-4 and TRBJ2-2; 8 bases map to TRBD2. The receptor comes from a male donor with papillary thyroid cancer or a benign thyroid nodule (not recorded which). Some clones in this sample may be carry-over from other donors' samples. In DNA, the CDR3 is TGTGCCAGCAGTTTGAACGGGAGGGCAGACGGGGAGCTGTTCTTT. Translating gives CASSLNGRADGELFF.